Each of the 28 T cell receptor beta chains below was sequenced from the same sample in a study of control samples from healthy donors and cancer patients. TCRdb keeps only in-frame clones here, not all; method: immunoSEQ multiplex PCR. The data hold 110,000 or so clones, with approximately 90% observed a single time. Sequenced sample: blood. The receptors here all came from a human donor in good health. The donor label of this sample is uncertain.

The chain carries TRBV18 and TRBJ1-1; D uncertain. Germline-derived CDR1 and CDR2 are KGHSH and LQKENI. V lost 5 bases and J 0 bases, leaving 13 bases between the germline ends. CDR3 length equals 15 residues. The CDR3 nucleotides read TGTGCCAGCTCAGCTCGGACGGATATGAACACTGAAGCTTTCTTT. Translating it yields CASSARTDMNTEAFF.

In its sample, this clone was seen a few times. J is TRBJ2-7 and V is TRBV6-5; tentative D call: TRBD1 (6 bases). This CDR3 has 11 amino acids. The ends were cut back, 6 bases at V and 5 bases at J, with 8 bases in the middle. The germline V gene encodes CDR1 MNHEY and CDR2 SVGAGI. The CDR3 DNA reads as TGTGCCAGCAGATACAGGGACGAGCAGTACTTC. Its translation is CASRYRDEQYF.

V is TRBV7-2 and J is TRBJ2-1; 10 nucleotides match TRBD2. The V gene's germline CDR1 is SGHTA and CDR2 FQGNSA. This CDR3 contains 12 residues. V lost 7 bases and J lost 9; bases outside the gene matches: 3. CDR3 sequence reads: CASTSGGGEQFF. For the CDR3, the DNA is TGTGCCAGCACTAGCGGGGGAGGTGAGCAGTTCTTC.

The V call is TRBV4-1, the J call TRBJ1-1, with TRBD1 matching 8 bases. The CDR3 loop spans 15 amino acids. Germline CDR1 reads MGHRA; CDR2 reads YSYEKL. J was trimmed by 3 bases and V by 4 bases; bases with no gene match: 7. The CDR3 region has the DNA TGCGCCAGCAGCCCTCACAGGGGGAAGGACACTGAAGCTTTCTTT. Translation gives CASSPHRGKDTEAFF.

The chain couples TRBV27 to TRBJ1-2; tentative D call: TRBD1 (5 bases). The V end was cut by 3 bases, the J end by 2 bases, with 16 bases between. Germline V lookup: CDR1 MNHEY, CDR2 SMNVEV (reference sequence). The CDR3 covers 16 residues. CDR3 sequence (DNA): TGTGCCAGCAGTTTGAGTTCAGGGAAAGCGAACTATGGCTACACCTTC. It encodes CASSLSSGKANYGYTF.

The J gene is TRBJ1-2, the V gene TRBV10-3, with D possibly TRBD1 on 6 matching bases. V was clipped by 6 bases and J by 2 bases, with 16 bases between them. Germline CDR1 ENHRY, CDR2 SYGVKD. This CDR3 region has 15 residues. CDR3: CAIRDLGGLNYGYTF. The CDR3 bases are TGTGCCATCAGGGACCTTGGGGGCCTAAACTATGGCTACACCTTC.

This chain uses TRBV6-6 with TRBJ1-1; a weak D match, TRBD1 (5 bases). Germline CDR1 MNHNY, CDR2 SVGAGI (reference sequence). There are 13 residues in the CDR3. The ends were cut back, 9 bases at V and 4 bases at J, with 15 bases in the middle. In nucleotides, the CDR3 is TGTGCCAGTTCCCCAAGGGGCCCCACTGAAGCTTTCTTT. As protein: CASSPRGPTEAFF.

The rearrangement uses TRBV5-8 and TRBJ1-5; 7 bases line up with TRBD1. From germline, CDR1 is SGHTS and CDR2 YDEGEE. The J segment lost 4 bases and the V segment lost 4 bases, leaving 5 bases of the junction unmatched. This CDR3 comprises 14 residues. The CDR3 bases are TGTGCCAGCAGCAGGGGACAGTTAAATCAGCCCCAGCATTTT. Protein sequence: CASSRGQLNQPQHF.

V and J are TRBV7-6 and TRBJ1-3; D not certain. Between the trimmed V and J ends, which lost 8 bases and 5 bases, there was a span of 19 bases. In germline, CDR1 is SGHVS, CDR2 FNYEAQ. This CDR3 region has 15 residues. CDR3 coding DNA: TGTGCCAGCGGACTAAACACGGGAGTCAGAAACACCATATATTTT. It codes for CASGLNTGVRNTIYF.

Here the CDR3 reads CASSQAGTEKLFF. In DNA form, the CDR3 reads TGTGCCAGCAGCCAAGCCGGGACAGAGAAACTGTTTTTT. This sequence joins TRBV3-1 (or the pseudogene TRBV3-2) and TRBJ1-4; 7 bases agree with TRBD1. Germline V gene lookup returns CDR1 LGHDT and CDR2 YNNKEL (reference sequence). V dropped 1 base and J dropped 11; count of bases not matched to a gene: 4. CDR3 length: 13 amino acids.

This clone was seen a few times. V gene TRBV12-3 or TRBV12-4 combines with J gene TRBJ2-2; 7 bases agree with TRBD1. This CDR3 spans 13 amino acids. V was clipped by 3 bases and J by 5 bases; unmatched bases: 0. For the CDR3, the DNA is TGTGCCAGCAGTTTCAGGGGGACCGGGGAGCTGTTTTTT. Encoded protein: CASSFRGTGELFF.

This clone was counted between two and nine times. The V gene is TRBV20-1, the J gene TRBJ2-3; no definite D call. From germline, CDR1 is DFQATT and CDR2 SNEGSKA (reference sequence). CDR3 length: 12 amino acids. V was clipped by 3 bases and J by 4 bases, with 8 bases between them. The CDR3, as DNA: TGCAGTGCTAGTCCCAGCCCAGATACGCAGTATTTT. This codes for CSASPSPDTQYF.

The chain uses TRBV9 and TRBJ2-7, with D possibly being TRBD1 or TRBD2 (5 bases each). This CDR3 has 14 residues. Per the germline V gene, CDR1 is SGDLS and CDR2 is YYNGEE. Trimming took 3 bases from V and 0 from J, leaving 10 bases between them. CDR3 bases: TGTGCCAGCAGCGCCCGGGACGGCTCCTACGAGCAGTACTTC. Amino acids: CASSARDGSYEQYF.

The V and J genes are TRBV6-2 or TRBV6-3 and TRBJ1-6; D unclear. CDR3 length equals 14 residues. Germline V gene sequence: CDR1 MNHEY, CDR2 SVGEGT. V was trimmed by 0 bases and J by 9 bases, leaving 9 bases between them. The CDR3, as DNA: TGTGCCAGCAGTTACTCGGGCTGGATTTCACCCCTCCACTTT. It encodes CASSYSGWISPLHF.

The chain combines TRBV6-5 with TRBJ1-1, with 9 bases matching TRBD1. The CDR3 runs 15 residues. Looked up from germline, CDR1 is MNHEY and CDR2 is SVGAGI. Unmatched junction bases numbered 3, after V lost 2 bases and J lost 2 bases. CDR3 sequence reads: CASSYAGQGNTEAFF. The CDR3 DNA reads as TGTGCCAGCAGTTACGCGGGACAGGGCAACACTGAAGCTTTCTTT.

A single count supports this clone. The rearrangement links TRBV15 to TRBJ2-1, with unresolved D. The CDR3 covers 16 residues. Germline-derived CDR1 and CDR2 are LNHNV and YYDKDF (reference sequence). Trimming cost V 3 bases and J 4 bases, with 16 bases left between them. The CDR3 here is CATSSQSGGEYNEQFF. CDR3 in DNA: TGTGCCACCAGCAGTCAGTCGGGTGGGGAATACAATGAGCAGTTCTTC.

The genes are TRBV5-1 and TRBJ2-2, with D possibly matching TRBD2 (5 bases). Looked up from germline, CDR1 is SGHRS and CDR2 is YFSETQ. The CDR3 contains 13 residues. Trimming cost V 6 bases and J 7 bases, with 13 bases left between them. The CDR3 DNA sequence: TGCGCCAGCACGCCGGAACGGGGCGGGGAGCTGTTTTTT. It yields the protein CASTPERGGELFF.

This clone was picked up a small number of times. The chain links TRBV30 to TRBJ1-3, with D perhaps matching TRBD1 (5 bases). CDR1 and CDR2 (germline): GTSNPN, SVGIG (reference sequence). The CDR3 consists of 14 residues. Trimming pared 4 bases from V and 0 bases from J, leaving 10 bases between. This CDR3 is CAWMHRSSGNTIYF. DNA for the CDR3: TGTGCCTGGATGCACAGGAGCTCTGGAAACACCATATATTTT. Based on the CDR3 plus reference TRBV30 and TRBJ1-3, the full variable domain is SQTIHQWPATLVQPVGSPLSLECTVEGTSNPNLYWYRQAAGRGLQLLFYSVGIGQISSEVPQNLSASRPQDRQFILSSKKLLLSDSGFYLCAWMHRSSGNTIYFGEGSWLTVV.

The genes are TRBV5-1 and TRBJ1-3; 9 bases align to TRBD1. Germline loops: CDR1 SGHRS, CDR2 YFSETQ. This CDR3 has 14 amino acids. The V segment lost 2 bases and the J segment 6 bases; nucleotides outside the gene matches: 3. CDR3 protein: CASSFGTGINTIYF. CDR3 coding DNA: TGCGCCAGCAGCTTCGGGACAGGGATAAACACCATATATTTT. Full variable domain (outside the CDR3, taken from reference TRBV5-1 and TRBJ1-3): KAGVTQTPRYLIKTRGQQVTLSCSPISGHRSVSWYQQTPGQGLQFLFEYFSETQRNKGNFPGRFSGRQFSNSRSEMNVSTLELGDSALYLCASSFGTGINTIYFGEGSWLTVV.

The chain couples TRBV29-1 to TRBJ2-5; D not certain. The CDR3 runs to 12 residues. V was pared by 6 bases and J by 7 bases, with 15 bases between. CDR1 SQVTM and CDR2 ANQGSEA come from the germline V gene. CDR3 coding DNA: TGCAGCGTCAAGTTGGGCCGTGGGACCCAGTACTTC. Protein: CSVKLGRGTQYF.

CDR3 loop: CASSTWDRGDEQYF. The CDR3 bases are TGTGCCAGTAGTACCTGGGACAGGGGGGACGAGCAGTACTTC. This chain connects TRBV19 to TRBJ2-7; 11 bases agree with TRBD1. Germline assignment: CDR1 LNHDA and CDR2 SQIVND (reference sequence). This CDR3 spans 14 amino acids. The trim removed 4 bases at V and 5 bases at J, leaving 4 bases unmatched.

The chain is built from TRBV5-6 and TRBJ1-5, with no clear D. Per germline, CDR1 SGHDT and CDR2 YYEEEE. The CDR3 runs to 15 residues. Deletions cut 0 bases from V and 7 bases from J, with 14 bases between. The CDR3 region is CASSLGGGWEQPQHF. The CDR3 DNA follows: TGTGCCAGCAGCTTGGGAGGAGGGTGGGAGCAGCCCCAGCATTTT. Together with reference TRBV5-6 and TRBJ1-5, the CDR3 gives the full variable domain: DAGVTQSPTHLIKTRGQQVTLRCSPKSGHDTVSWYQQALGQGPQFIFQYYEEEERQRGNFPDRFSGHQFPNYSSELNVNALLLGDSALYLCASSLGGGWEQPQHFGDGTRLSIL.

The chain couples TRBV24-1 to TRBJ2-1, with 8 bases matching TRBD1. With V trimmed by 7 bases and J by 7 bases, 11 bases remained unmatched. The length of the CDR3 is 15 residues. Germline CDR1 is KGHDR and CDR2 is SFDVKD. The CDR3 region is CATSVPGGGRNEQFF. For the CDR3, the DNA is TGTGCCACCAGCGTGCCAGGGGGCGGAAGAAATGAGCAGTTCTTC.

The chain uses TRBV19 and TRBJ1-5; 7 bases line up with TRBD1. CDR3 size: 15 residues. With V trimmed by 3 bases and J by 4 bases, 6 bases remained unmatched. Germline V gene data show CDR1 as LNHDA and CDR2 as SQIVND (reference sequence). Here the CDR3 DNA reads TGTGCCAGTAGTATCGGCAGGGGGAGAAATCAGCCCCAGCATTTT. Amino acids: CASSIGRGRNQPQHF.

The chain carries TRBV5-1 and TRBJ1-6, with D perhaps matching TRBD1 (6 bases). The CDR3 sequence is 12 residues long. Germline V lookup: CDR1 SGHRS, CDR2 YFSETQ. Trimming removed 7 bases at V and 8 bases at J, with 10 bases between. The CDR3, as DNA: TGCGCCAGCGGGGACATTGATTCACCCCTCCACTTT. It yields the protein CASGDIDSPLHF.

The chain employs TRBV27 and TRBJ2-3; D gene ambiguous. Trimming took 6 bases from V and 4 from J, leaving 8 bases between them. There are 12 residues in the CDR3. The germline CDR1 and CDR2 sequences are MNHEY and SMNVEV (reference sequence). CDR3 region: CASSTLADTQYF. The CDR3 bases are TGTGCCAGCAGCACGCTCGCAGATACGCAGTATTTT.

The V gene is TRBV19, the J gene TRBJ1-3; possibly TRBD1 for D (5 bases). The CDR3 consists of 14 residues. The germline V gene encodes CDR1 LNHDA and CDR2 SQIVND (reference sequence). Between the trimmed V and J ends, which lost 9 bases and 0 bases, there was a span of 12 bases. The CDR3 loop is CASGGQGSGNTIYF. CDR3 bases: TGTGCCAGCGGGGGTCAGGGCTCTGGAAACACCATATATTTT.

V and J are TRBV3-1 (or the pseudogene TRBV3-2) and TRBJ2-1, with 10 bases matching TRBD1. The CDR3 covers 16 residues. With V trimmed by 5 bases and J by 5 bases, 9 bases remained unmatched. The germline gives CDR1 LGHDT, CDR2 YNNKEL (reference sequence). The CDR3 DNA is TGTGCCAGCAGCTCGCGTACCGGGACAGGGGACAATGAGCAGTTCTTC. It yields the protein CASSSRTGTGDNEQFF.